The 19 T cell receptor beta chains in this list originate from one sample, sequenced in a study of post-analysis software for immune sequencing data. These receptors are not linked to any known antigen. Broader study findings: Higher frequency in patients than in controls was seen for about five TRBV segments, with TRBV5-6, TRBV5-1 and TRBV20-1 among them.

TCR beta cDNA libraries included unique molecular identifiers. TCRdb re-called the PCR reads with MiXCR, one entry per CDR3 protein. The sample gives about 430,000 distinct CDR3 sequences, about 40% of which show up once; approximately 7.6% is in the top ten. Source material: blood. Source of these receptors: a girl aged 2 to 10 with multiple sclerosis.

The CDR3 bases are TGCGCCAGCCACCCGGGACTAGCGGACAATGAGCAGTTCTTC. This encodes CASHPGLADNEQFF. The rearrangement links TRBV5-1 to TRBJ2-1, with 11 positions matching TRBD2. The CDR3 runs 14 residues. The germline V gene encodes CDR1 SGHRS and CDR2 YFSETQ. Losses at the gene ends were 7 bases for V and 5 bases for J; bases not matched to a gene: 5.

In DNA form, the CDR3 reads TGTGCCAGCAGTTTATTGCTTGGGGACATCCAAGAGACCCAGTACTTC. Encoded protein: CASSLLLGDIQETQYF. The chain combines TRBV27 with TRBJ2-5; possibly TRBD1 for D (6 bases). The V gene's germline CDR1 is MNHEY and CDR2 SMNVEV (reference sequence). The V end was cut by 1 base, the J end by 1 base, with 13 bases between. The CDR3 loop spans 16 amino acids.

CDR3 amino acids: CASSFGLLAGDMRSYNEQFF. For the CDR3, the DNA is TGTGCCAGCAGTTTCGGTCTCCTAGCGGGGGACATGAGGTCCTACAATGAGCAGTTCTTC. The V gene is TRBV12-3 or TRBV12-4, the J gene TRBJ2-1; 10 bases fit TRBD2. With V trimmed by 3 bases and J by 1 base, 15 bases remained unmatched. The CDR3 sequence is 20 residues long.

The J gene is TRBJ2-5, the V gene TRBV7-2; D uncertain. This CDR3 region has 14 residues. Germline V gives CDR1 SGHTA, CDR2 FQGNSA. Between the trimmed V and J ends, which lost 0 bases and 5 bases, there was a span of 10 bases. The DNA of the CDR3 is TGTGCCAGCAGCTTAGCTTTAGCTCGGGAGACCCAGTACTTC. This gives the protein CASSLALARETQYF. Full variable domain (rest looked up from reference TRBV7-2 and TRBJ2-5): GAGVSQSPSNKVTEKGKDVELRCDPISGHTALYWYRQSLGQGLEFLIYFQGNSAPDKSGLPSDRFSAERTGGSVSTLTIQRTQQEDSAVYLCASSLALARETQYFGPGTRLLVL.

The CDR3 here is CSVANSWPGGEAFF. The CDR3 region has the DNA TGCAGCGTTGCCAACAGCTGGCCGGGGGGTGAAGCTTTCTTT. The chain joins TRBV29-1 to TRBJ1-1; tentatively, D is TRBD1 (5 bases). The CDR3 totals 14 residues. CDR1 is SQVTM and CDR2 is ANQGSEA in the germline V gene. Trimming removed 4 bases from V and 7 bases from J, with 19 bases in between.

The genes are TRBV4-1 and TRBJ2-7; D is uncertain. In germline, CDR1 is MGHRA, CDR2 YSYEKL. Trimming pared 5 bases from V and 5 bases from J, leaving 22 bases between. This CDR3 contains 16 residues. In nucleotides, the CDR3 is TGCGCCAGCAGCTTAATTGACCTCCTCCGGTACCACGAGCAGTACTTC. It translates to CASSLIDLLRYHEQYF.

On this clonotype: The junction departs from the called germline gene at one end, perhaps through a read error. The chain links TRBV29-1 to TRBJ2-3; a possible D gene is TRBD2 (6 bases). Germline CDR1 SQVTM, CDR2 ANQGSEA. The length of the CDR3 is 14 residues. This CDR3 reads CGVKWPSGTDTQYF. In nucleotides, the CDR3 is TGCGGCGTAAAGTGGCCTAGCGGCACAGATACGCAGTATTTT.

The V call is TRBV6-6, the J call TRBJ1-2; the match to TRBD1 covers 8 bases. The V gene end was trimmed by 6 bases and the J gene end by 5 bases; junction bases not matched to a gene: 14. The germline CDR1 and CDR2 sequences are MNHNY and SVGAGI (reference sequence). The CDR3 is 16 amino acids. The CDR3 DNA reads as TGTGCCAGCAGCACACCTTCAGGGGACAGGTTATATGGCTACACCTTC. Translation: CASSTPSGDRLYGYTF.

This clonotype has more than one count but fewer than ten. The chain combines TRBV12-3 or TRBV12-4 with TRBJ1-5, with D maybe TRBD1 (6 bases). Trimming pared 1 base from V and 0 bases from J, leaving 7 bases between. The CDR3 is made up of 15 amino acids. The CDR3 bases are TGTGCCAGCAGTTTAGGACAGGTTAGCAATCAGCCCCAGCATTTT. It encodes CASSLGQVSNQPQHF.

This clonotype was seen a handful of times. This sequence joins TRBV7-2 and TRBJ2-7; 9 bases line up with TRBD2. V lost 6 bases and J lost 3; bases outside the gene matches: 9. The CDR3 is 15 residues long. Looked up from germline, CDR1 is SGHTA and CDR2 is FQGNSA. The CDR3 here is CASSFGTSRYYEQYF. For the CDR3, the DNA is TGTGCCAGCAGTTTCGGGACTAGCCGATACTACGAGCAGTACTTC.

The gene calls are TRBV20-1 and TRBJ2-1, with a tentative D call TRBD2 (5 bases). Germline loops: CDR1 DFQATT, CDR2 SNEGSKA (reference sequence). The V and J ends lost 5 bases and 4 bases respectively, with 21 bases between them. CDR3 length: 16 amino acids. CDR3 sequence (DNA): TGCAGTGCTGGCCGGGCTAGCACGAACCTTTACAATGAGCAGTTCTTC. Protein product: CSAGRASTNLYNEQFF.

The chain recombines TRBV15 with TRBJ2-2, with TRBD1 identical over 7 bases. Germline CDR1 LNHNV, CDR2 YYDKDF (reference sequence). V shed 3 bases and J 0 bases; nucleotides not matched to a gene: 4. This CDR3 spans 16 amino acids. The CDR3 here is CATSSDRESNTGELFF. CDR3 DNA sequence: TGTGCCACCAGCAGTGACAGGGAGTCGAACACCGGGGAGCTGTTTTTT.

The gene calls are TRBV7-9 and TRBJ1-2, with D perhaps matching TRBD1 (5 bases). Trimming removed 1 base at V and 2 bases at J, with 11 bases between. This CDR3 spans 15 amino acids. CDR1 and CDR2 from the germline V gene are SEHNR and FQNEAQ (reference sequence). The CDR3 region is CASSLETAYNYGYTF. The CDR3 DNA follows: TGTGCCAGCAGCTTAGAGACAGCTTACAACTATGGCTACACCTTC. Together with reference TRBV7-9 and TRBJ1-2, the CDR3 gives the full variable domain: DTGVSQNPRHKITKRGQNVTFRCDPISEHNRLYWYRQTLGQGPEFLTYFQNEAQLEKSRLLSDRFSAERPKGSFSTLEIQRTEQGDSAMYLCASSLETAYNYGYTFGSGTRLTVV.

This sequence joins TRBV28 and TRBJ2-3; 9 bases line up with TRBD2. This CDR3 comprises 15 residues. V dropped 5 bases and J dropped 3; count of bases not matched to a gene: 6. CDR1 is MDHEN, CDR2 SYDVKM, per germline. DNA for the CDR3: TGTGCCAGCAGTATTAGCGGGAGTGGGACAGATACGCAGTATTTT. Its protein product is CASSISGSGTDTQYF.

V and J are TRBV12-3 or TRBV12-4 and TRBJ1-2; D gene ambiguous. The V end was cut by 7 bases, the J end by 8 bases, with 17 bases between. This CDR3 region has 13 residues. CDR3 in amino acids: CASNLRGVRGYTF. Written as DNA, the CDR3 is TGTGCCAGCAACCTCCGCGGGGTACGCGGCTACACCTTC.

The rearrangement uses TRBV28 and TRBJ2-5; 9 bases are shared with TRBD1. Germline CDR1 is MDHEN and CDR2 is SYDVKM. V dropped 6 bases and J dropped 3; count of bases not matched to a gene: 5. The CDR3 runs 14 residues. The CDR3 here is CASRGQGGEETQYF. The CDR3, as DNA: TGTGCCAGCAGGGGACAGGGTGGGGAAGAGACCCAGTACTTC. The full variable domain, in which reference TRBV28 and TRBJ2-5 provide the parts outside the CDR3, is DVKVTQSSRYLVKRTGEKVFLECVQDMDHENMFWYRQDPGLGLRLIYFSYDVKMKEKGDIPEGYSVSREKKERFSLILESASTNQTSMYLCASRGQGGEETQYFGPGTRLLVL.

This clonotype has only a few counts. The rearrangement uses TRBV19 and TRBJ1-1; D gene uncertain. Per the germline V gene, CDR1 is LNHDA and CDR2 is SQIVND (reference sequence). The V end was cut by 9 bases, the J end by 0 bases, with 5 bases between. The length of the CDR3 is 11 residues. The CDR3 loop reads CASLMNTEAFF. CDR3 coding DNA: TGTGCCAGCCTTATGAACACTGAAGCTTTCTTT.

The gene calls are TRBV25-1 and TRBJ2-5; TRBD1 is a possible D gene (6 bases). Trimming took 3 bases from V and 5 from J, leaving 13 bases between them. Germline assignment: CDR1 MGHDK and CDR2 SYGVNS. This CDR3 has 14 residues. CDR3 protein: CASSEAGVRETQYF. As DNA, the CDR3 is TGTGCCAGCAGTGAGGCAGGGGTCAGGGAGACCCAGTACTTC.

The V and J genes are TRBV12-3 or TRBV12-4 and TRBJ2-3, with 15 bases that match TRBD2. The CDR3 sequence is 21 residues long. The junction had 13 bases not matched to a gene; V was cut back by 3 bases and J by 0 bases. The CDR3 DNA sequence: TGTGCCAGCAGTTTCCGCGGGACTAGCGGGGGGCTCCACGCGAGCACAGATACGCAGTATTTT. Its protein is CASSFRGTSGGLHASTDTQYF.